The sequence of this T cell receptor beta chain was determined in a study of T cell changes during pregnancy in multiple sclerosis. Using immunoSEQ multiplex PCR, the repertoire was profiled, and TCRdb retains in-frame clones only, with some absent. The table shows about 93,000 clones, with 91% occurring only once. The CDR3 is 10 residues long. The ends lost 7 bases at V and 3 bases at J; junction bases unmatched: 0. Germline-derived CDR1 and CDR2 are SQVTM and ANQGSEA. The TCR comes from a female donor in good health, enrolled as a control in a pregnancy study. This sample comprised peripheral blood, obtained after pregnancy. The rearrangement links TRBV29-1 to TRBJ2-7; 7 bases map to TRBD1. The CDR3 sequence: CSAGGYEQYF. The CDR3 nucleotides read TGCAGCGCAGGGGGCTACGAGCAGTACTTC.